This T cell receptor beta chain was sequenced in a study of cytomegalovirus exposure and HLA in healthy donors. Whole-study findings and limits: Diagnosis of cytomegalovirus status made by the classifier reportedly showed high specificity and sensitivity.

As regards this clone: Its target is unknown.

PCR employed 60 Vbeta and 13 Jbeta primers. Repertoires were generated with immunoSEQ multiplex PCR, while TCRdb's copy carries only in-frame clones and drops some. The sample contains 60,000 or so clones, more than 80% of which appear only once. CDR1 is LGHNT, CDR2 FRNRAP, per germline. V was clipped by 7 bases and J by 6 bases, with 12 bases between them. The CDR3 spans 13 residues. The receptor was isolated from a young man in good health and CMV-seropositive. V and J are TRBV12-5 and TRBJ2-2; possible D gene TRBD2, 6 bases. Input material: PBMCs. The CDR3 reads CASAEGGPGELFF. As DNA, the CDR3 is TGTGCTAGTGCCGAAGGAGGGCCCGGGGAGCTGTTTTTT.